Each of the 25 T cell receptor beta chains below was sequenced from the same sample in a study of blood T cell repertoires in COVID-19. TCRdb's copy holds only in-frame clones and misses some; the assay was immunoSEQ multiplex PCR. The sample consists of approximately 180,000 clones, 85% to 90% of them appearing once. The sequenced material came from peripheral blood. The receptor source for this set is a man in his forties with active or convalescent COVID-19.

This rearrangement joins TRBV7-2 to TRBJ1-1; D is possibly TRBD1 (6 bases). V gave up 4 bases and J gave up 7 bases, with 13 bases separating them. Germline V gene sequence: CDR1 SGHTA, CDR2 FQGNSA. The CDR3 runs 13 residues. CDR3 bases: TGTGCCAGCAGCTCCCCAAGGGGGTATGAAGCTTTCTTT. Translated: CASSSPRGYEAFF.

Of note for this clone: Relative to the germline gene, one junction end is altered; a read error may explain this. V gene TRBV7-2 combines with J gene TRBJ2-3, with D maybe TRBD2 (6 bases). Germline loops: CDR1 SGHTA, CDR2 FQGNSA. The CDR3 covers 13 residues. In DNA, the CDR3 is TGTGCCAGCAGCCCCCGGGATAGCGGAGGGAAGGATTTT. It yields the protein CASSPRDSGGKDF. Variable domain in full (rest from reference TRBV7-2 and TRBJ2-3): GAGVSQSPSNKVTEKGKDVELRCDPISGHTALYWYRQSLGQGLEFLIYFQGNSAPDKSGLPSDRFSAERTGGSVSTLTIQRTQQEDSAVYLCASSPRDSGGKDFGPGTRLTVL.

This clone has more than one count but fewer than ten. The chain is built from TRBV18 and TRBJ1-1; 9 bases map to TRBD1. V lost 0 bases and J lost 5; bases outside the gene matches: 10. Germline CDR1 is KGHSH and CDR2 is LQKENI. CDR3 length: 17 residues. The DNA for the CDR3 is TGTGCCAGCTCACCACCGGTTACAGGGGGCACGTGGACTGAAGCTTTCTTT. It specifies CASSPPVTGGTWTEAFF. The full variable domain, its missing parts supplied by reference TRBV18 and TRBJ1-1, is NAGVMQNPRHLVRRRGQEARLRCSPMKGHSHVYWYRQLPEEGLKFMVYLQKENIIDESGMPKERFSAEFPKEGPSILRIQQVVRGDSAAYFCASSPPVTGGTWTEAFFGQGTRLTVV.

The chain uses TRBV30 and TRBJ2-3, with 10 bases identical to TRBD2. V trimming: 3 bases; J trimming: 5 bases; junction bases outside the gene matches: 5. Germline V gene sequence: CDR1 GTSNPN, CDR2 SVGIG (reference sequence). This CDR3 has 14 amino acids. This CDR3 reads CAWSRAGGIDTQYF. The CDR3 nucleotides read TGTGCCTGGAGCAGAGCGGGAGGGATAGATACGCAGTATTTT.

V is TRBV5-1 and J is TRBJ2-7; 7 nucleotides align to TRBD2. Per germline, CDR1 SGHRS and CDR2 YFSETQ. Trimming at V came to 0 bases and at J to 4 bases, leaving 4 bases not matched to a gene. The CDR3 has 14 residues. As DNA, the CDR3 is TGCGCCAGCAGCTTGGGGCAGCGGGGTTACGAGCAGTACTTC. Translated: CASSLGQRGYEQYF.

This chain connects TRBV24-1 to TRBJ1-3, with unresolved D. This CDR3 is built from 17 residues. CDR1 KGHDR and CDR2 SFDVKD come from the germline V gene. Deletions cut 0 bases from V and 2 bases from J, with 13 bases between. CDR3 nucleotides: TGTGCCACCAGTGATTTGGCCGAGGGTATCCCTGGAAACACCATATATTTT. This codes for CATSDLAEGIPGNTIYF.

The rearrangement uses TRBV4-3 and TRBJ1-3, with D possibly TRBD1 on 5 matching bases. CDR1 and CDR2 (germline): LGHNA, YSLEER. The CDR3 has 14 amino acids. Trimming took 0 bases from V and 8 from J, leaving 11 bases between them. The CDR3 sequence: CASSQDPGGDTIYF. The CDR3 nucleotides are TGCGCCAGCAGCCAAGATCCGGGAGGGGACACCATATATTTT.

This chain uses TRBV7-9 with TRBJ1-3, with TRBD1 matching 7 bases. The CDR3 is 15 amino acids. Germline assignment: CDR1 SEHNR and CDR2 FQNEAQ (reference sequence). J gave up 1 base and V 6 bases, and 6 bases lay outside the gene matches. The CDR3 region has the DNA TGTGCCAGCAGGCGAGACAGGGCTTCTGGAAACACCATATATTTT. Translation: CASRRDRASGNTIYF.

Of note for this clone: This sample also contains other DNA sequences that code for the same CDR3. This sequence joins TRBV12-5 and TRBJ1-4, with no clear D. Between the trimmed V and J ends, which lost 6 bases and 8 bases, there was a span of 7 bases. Germline V gene sequence: CDR1 LGHNT, CDR2 FRNRAP. This CDR3 is built from 11 residues. The CDR3 protein is CASGLREKLFF. The CDR3 nucleotides read TGTGCTAGTGGCCTCAGGGAAAAACTGTTTTTT.

V and J are TRBV18 and TRBJ1-4; possible D gene TRBD1, 6 bases. CDR3 length: 16 amino acids. Trimming took off 4 bases at V and 5 bases at J, with 17 bases between the two ends. CDR1 is KGHSH and CDR2 is LQKENI in the germline V gene. Here the CDR3 DNA reads TGTGCCAGCTCACTTAATCAGGGGCTACCGAATGAAAAACTGTTTTTT. Its protein is CASSLNQGLPNEKLFF. The full variable domain, rest sourced from reference TRBV18 and TRBJ1-4, is NAGVMQNPRHLVRRRGQEARLRCSPMKGHSHVYWYRQLPEEGLKFMVYLQKENIIDESGMPKERFSAEFPKEGPSILRIQQVVRGDSAAYFCASSLNQGLPNEKLFFGSGTQLSVL.

This chain joins TRBV29-1 and TRBJ1-2, with TRBD1 matching 8 bases. Germline values: CDR1 SQVTM, CDR2 ANQGSEA. With 5 bases clipped from V and 4 bases from J, the junction kept 9 bases outside the gene matches. The CDR3 totals 14 residues. This CDR3 reads CSVLPSGGSYGYTF. Written as DNA, the CDR3 is TGCAGCGTTCTACCTTCAGGGGGCTCCTATGGCTACACCTTC.

This chain connects TRBV25-1 to TRBJ2-5; a possible D gene is TRBD1 (6 bases). The CDR3 sequence is 13 residues long. The germline gives CDR1 MGHDK, CDR2 SYGVNS. The V end was cut by 6 bases, the J end by 2 bases, with 10 bases between. The CDR3 DNA is TGTGCCAGCAGATTGGGGGCACAAGAGACCCAGTACTTC. This encodes CASRLGAQETQYF.

The gene calls are TRBV7-6 and TRBJ2-3; 12 positions match TRBD2. After removal of 4 bases from V and 1 base from J, the junction contained 3 bases not matched to a gene. Germline V lookup: CDR1 SGHVS, CDR2 FNYEAQ. The CDR3 spans 16 residues. The CDR3 loop is CASSSSGGDGTDTQYF. The CDR3 region has the DNA TGTGCCAGCAGCTCTAGCGGGGGGGATGGCACAGATACGCAGTATTTT. Full variable domain (outside the CDR3, taken from reference TRBV7-6 and TRBJ2-3): GAGVSQSPRYKVTKRGQDVALRCDPISGHVSLYWYRQALGQGPEFLTYFNYEAQQDKSGLPNDRFSAERPEGSISTLTIQRTEQRDSAMYRCASSSSGGDGTDTQYFGPGTRLTVL.

The chain combines TRBV5-4 with TRBJ1-1, with D perhaps TRBD1 (6 bases). The ends were cut back, 2 bases at V and 11 bases at J, with 13 bases in the middle. The germline V gene has CDR1 SGHNT and CDR2 YYREEE (reference sequence). This CDR3 spans 12 amino acids. The CDR3: CASSFGGAVAFF. The CDR3 nucleotides are TGTGCCAGCAGCTTTGGGGGCGCTGTTGCTTTCTTT.

This clone was seen just once. The chain couples TRBV12-5 to TRBJ1-5; perhaps TRBD1 as D (5 bases). The CDR3 is 15 residues long. Germline CDR1 reads LGHNT; CDR2 reads FRNRAP. Trimming removed 4 bases from V and 2 bases from J, with 12 bases in between. The CDR3 is CASGWQGSGNQPQHF. In DNA, the CDR3 is TGTGCTAGTGGTTGGCAGGGTTCTGGCAATCAGCCCCAGCATTTT.

The V gene is TRBV5-6, the J gene TRBJ2-7; D unclear. V lost 2 bases to trimming and J lost 0 bases, with 9 bases between them. CDR3 length: 14 residues. Per the germline V gene, CDR1 is SGHDT and CDR2 is YYEEEE. The CDR3 nucleotides are TGTGCCAGCAGCTTCACGCCGAGCTCCTACGAGCAGTACTTC. Translation: CASSFTPSSYEQYF.

The chain uses TRBV20-1 and TRBJ2-1; D gene unclear. Trimming stripped 3 bases from V and 5 bases from J, with 11 bases between. Germline V gives CDR1 DFQATT, CDR2 SNEGSKA (reference sequence). CDR3 length equals 13 residues. The CDR3 region is CSASGPPDNEQFF. CDR3 in DNA: TGCAGTGCTAGTGGTCCTCCCGACAATGAGCAGTTCTTC.

This sequence joins TRBV10-3 and TRBJ1-1, with a possible D match to TRBD1 (5 bases). CDR1 and CDR2 from the germline V gene are ENHRY and SYGVKD. V was cut by 7 bases and J by 5 bases, with 20 bases left in between. The CDR3 consists of 15 residues. The CDR3 here is CAIMQGSGLGTEAFF. CDR3 nucleotide sequence: TGTGCCATCATGCAGGGTTCAGGTCTGGGAACTGAAGCTTTCTTT.

V usage is TRBV28 and J usage is TRBJ1-5, with 10 bases identical to TRBD1. CDR3 length equals 15 residues. The V and J ends lost 2 bases and 7 bases, in that order; junction bases with no gene match: 5. Germline values: CDR1 MDHEN, CDR2 SYDVKM. DNA for the CDR3: TGTGCCAGCAGTTTAGAGACAGGGGGCGGCCAGCCCCAGCATTTT. Protein product: CASSLETGGGQPQHF.

This clone was observed a handful of times. This rearrangement joins TRBV5-8 to TRBJ2-5; the match to TRBD2 covers 8 bases. J lost 1 base, V lost 3 bases, and 14 bases had no gene match. Looked up from germline, CDR1 is SGHTS and CDR2 is YDEGEE. The CDR3 is 18 residues long. CDR3 sequence reads: CASSSGRLAGWGQETQYF. CDR3 coding DNA: TGTGCCAGCAGCTCCGGGAGGCTAGCGGGTTGGGGCCAAGAGACCCAGTACTTC.

The chain recombines TRBV19 with TRBJ2-7; 7 nucleotides line up with TRBD1. V shed 6 bases, J shed 7 bases, and the junction held 9 bases outside the gene matches. Looked up from germline, CDR1 is LNHDA and CDR2 is SQIVND (reference sequence). The CDR3 runs 13 residues. In nucleotides, the CDR3 is TGTGCCAGTAGATCGACAGGGCTGGATGAGCAGTACTTC. Encoded protein: CASRSTGLDEQYF. Combining the CDR3 with reference TRBV19 and TRBJ2-7 gives the whole variable domain DGGITQSPKYLFRKEGQNVTLSCEQNLNHDAMYWYRQDPGQGLRLIYYSQIVNDFQKGDIAEGYSVSREKKESFPLTVTSAQKNPTAFYLCASRSTGLDEQYFGPGTRLTVT.

The V and J genes are TRBV27 and TRBJ1-1; a possible D gene is TRBD1 (5 bases). Germline CDR1 reads MNHEY; CDR2 reads SMNVEV (reference sequence). V was clipped by 5 bases and J by 3 bases, with 13 bases between them. The CDR3 has 14 amino acids. In nucleotides, the CDR3 is TGTGCCAGCAGTCCCCGTGAACAGGACACTGAAGCTTTCTTT. Its translation: CASSPREQDTEAFF.

The chain uses TRBV6-4 and TRBJ1-1, with 11 bases that match TRBD1. The V and J ends lost 5 bases and 4 bases, in that order; junction bases with no gene match: 3. Germline-derived CDR1 and CDR2 are MRHNA and SNTAGT. The CDR3 runs 14 residues. The CDR3 sequence: CASSQGTGGTEAFF. The CDR3 DNA follows: TGTGCCAGCAGTCAGGGGACAGGGGGCACTGAAGCTTTCTTT.

This chain joins TRBV29-1 and TRBJ1-1; D is possibly TRBD1 (5 bases). V lost 3 bases and J lost 0, with 8 bases in between. CDR1 SQVTM and CDR2 ANQGSEA come from the germline V gene. This CDR3 is built from 13 residues. CDR3 loop: CSVDAGMNTEAFF. CDR3 nucleotide sequence: TGCAGCGTTGACGCAGGGATGAACACTGAAGCTTTCTTT.

The chain uses TRBV3-1 (or the pseudogene TRBV3-2) and TRBJ1-1; maybe TRBD1 (6 bases). The V gene's germline CDR1 is LGHDT and CDR2 YNNKEL (reference sequence). The V end lost 4 bases, the J end lost 1 base, and 10 bases lay between the germline ends. The CDR3 is made up of 14 amino acids. Written as DNA, the CDR3 is TGTGCCAGCAGCCTGGGACACCAGAACACTGAAGCTTTCTTT. This codes for CASSLGHQNTEAFF.